These T cell receptor beta chains were read from a single sample in a study of OX40 agonist ivuxolimab in advanced cancers. Some clones are missing from TCRdb's copy, which holds only in-frame ones; the method was immunoSEQ multiplex PCR. The sample lists about 18,000 clones; roughly 85% were seen once. The sequencing used CD4+ or CD8+ T cells sorted from blood, collected in a trial of the OX40 agonist ivuxolimab. The source of these receptors is an adult with an advanced solid tumor such as melanoma, head and neck, liver or kidney cancer. Both conserved end residues are part of each CDR3. Fields, in order: clone size, V gene, J gene, D gene, CDR3 DNA, CDR3 protein. The D gene is left open where the match is weak. Only part of the rows carry a size: once, few, many, or a class if the clone is expanded.

clone_size: .; v_call: TRBV7-6; j_call: TRBJ2-1; d_call: TRBD2; cdr3_nt: TGTGCCAGCAGCTTGGGGCTAGCGGGAGGCTACAATGAGCAGTTCTTC; cdr3_aa: CASSLGLAGGYNEQFF
clone_size: once; v_call: TRBV28; j_call: TRBJ1-4; d_call: .; cdr3_nt: TGTGCCAGCAGTTTAGGTGCCGTTCTTAATGAAAAACTGTTTTTT; cdr3_aa: CASSLGAVLNEKLFF
clone_size: few; v_call: TRBV10-3; j_call: TRBJ2-3; d_call: .; cdr3_nt: TGTGCCATCAGTGAACTGGCCCGGGCCAGCACAGATACGCAGTATTTT; cdr3_aa: CAISELARASTDTQYF
clone_size: .; v_call: TRBV28; j_call: TRBJ2-7; d_call: TRBD2; cdr3_nt: TGTGCTGTAGCGGGGGACTCCTACGAGCAGTACTTC; cdr3_aa: CAVAGDSYEQYF
clone_size: .; v_call: TRBV7-6; j_call: TRBJ2-5; d_call: .; cdr3_nt: TGTGCCAGCAGCTTAAGGGGTTACCAAGAGACCCAGTACTTC; cdr3_aa: CASSLRGYQETQYF
clone_size: medium-sized; v_call: TRBV7-6; j_call: TRBJ2-3; d_call: .; cdr3_nt: TGTGCCAGCAGCTTAGCGGAGACTCGAAGCACAGATACGCAGTATTTT; cdr3_aa: CASSLAETRSTDTQYF
clone_size: .; v_call: TRBV4-2; j_call: TRBJ2-7; d_call: .; cdr3_nt: TGTGCCAGCAGCCAACCCGGGGGCTACGAGCAGTACTTC; cdr3_aa: CASSQPGGYEQYF
clone_size: .; v_call: TRBV9; j_call: TRBJ2-3; d_call: .; cdr3_nt: TGTGCCAGCAGCGTAGGAGAGGGCACAGATACGCAGTATTTT; cdr3_aa: CASSVGEGTDTQYF
clone_size: .; v_call: TRBV10-2; j_call: TRBJ1-1; d_call: TRBD1; cdr3_nt: TGCGCCAGCAGTGTAGGGACAGCTATTGCCCCAACTGAAGCTTTCTTT; cdr3_aa: CASSVGTAIAPTEAFF
clone_size: medium-sized; v_call: TRBV11-3; j_call: TRBJ2-1; d_call: TRBD2; cdr3_nt: TGTGCCAGCAGCTTAGATCGACTAGCGGCGTTAAGTGAGCAGTTCTTC; cdr3_aa: CASSLDRLAALSEQFF
clone_size: .; v_call: TRBV6-5; j_call: TRBJ1-2; d_call: .; cdr3_nt: TGTGCCAGCAGTTACTTAGAAGGATCTATGGGCTACACCTTC; cdr3_aa: CASSYLEGSMGYTF
clone_size: .; v_call: TRBV9; j_call: TRBJ2-1; d_call: TRBD2; cdr3_nt: TGTGCCAGCAGCGCTAGCGGGACCTACAATGAGCAGTTCTTC; cdr3_aa: CASSASGTYNEQFF
clone_size: .; v_call: TRBV4-1; j_call: TRBJ2-1; d_call: .; cdr3_nt: TGCGCCAGCAGCCGTTTAGGCGCCGTTCCAGACAATGAGCAGTTCTTC; cdr3_aa: CASSRLGAVPDNEQFF
clone_size: .; v_call: TRBV5-4; j_call: TRBJ2-7; d_call: .; cdr3_nt: TGTGCCAGCAGCCGGACCCGGGAACTAACCTACGAGCAGTACTTC; cdr3_aa: CASSRTRELTYEQYF
clone_size: .; v_call: TRBV19; j_call: TRBJ2-7; d_call: TRBD1; cdr3_nt: TGTGCCAGTGGTTTGGGACAGGGCTACGAGCAGTACTTC; cdr3_aa: CASGLGQGYEQYF
clone_size: .; v_call: TRBV9; j_call: TRBJ2-7; d_call: TRBD1; cdr3_nt: TGTGCCAGCAGCGACCCCGGGACAGGGTACGAGCAGTACTTC; cdr3_aa: CASSDPGTGYEQYF
clone_size: .; v_call: TRBV10-2; j_call: TRBJ2-3; d_call: TRBD2; cdr3_nt: TGCGCCAGCAGTGAGAGGGCGCGGGAGGGCACAGATACGCAGTATTTT; cdr3_aa: CASSERAREGTDTQYF
clone_size: .; v_call: TRBV9; j_call: TRBJ1-1; d_call: .; cdr3_nt: TGTGCCAGCAGCGTAGGGTTCCAGTTGGGGTTTAACACTGAAGCTTTCTTT; cdr3_aa: CASSVGFQLGFNTEAFF
clone_size: .; v_call: TRBV7-8; j_call: TRBJ2-2; d_call: .; cdr3_nt: TGTGCCAGCAGCCCCTTAAACACCGGGGAGCTGTTTTTT; cdr3_aa: CASSPLNTGELFF
clone_size: .; v_call: TRBV7-6; j_call: TRBJ2-1; d_call: TRBD2; cdr3_nt: TGTGCCAGCAGCTTAGCTATAGCGGGTAACTCCTACAATGAGCAGTTCTTC; cdr3_aa: CASSLAIAGNSYNEQFF
clone_size: once; v_call: TRBV29-1; j_call: TRBJ2-1; d_call: .; cdr3_nt: TGCAGGTTAAAGGGGGGTGGTGAGCAGTTCTTC; cdr3_aa: CRLKGGGEQFF
clone_size: .; v_call: TRBV15; j_call: TRBJ1-5; d_call: .; cdr3_nt: TGTGCCACCAGCAGAGATTTGGGTTCGCATCAGCCCCAGCATTTT; cdr3_aa: CATSRDLGSHQPQHF